This T cell receptor (beta chain) emerged from a study of prognosis after radiotherapy for stage I lung cancer. Per the germline V gene, CDR1 is SNHLY and CDR2 is FYNNEI. V was shortened by 6 bases and J by 1 base, with 7 bases between the two germline ends. CDR3 size: 13 residues. From genomic DNA, TCR beta CDR3 was amplified by two-round multiplex PCR. Each TRBV and TRBJ gene had its own primer in the first PCR round. TCRdb redid the calling of the multiplex PCR reads with MiXCR, one entry per CDR3 protein. The sample comprises about 27,000 distinct CDR3 sequences, about 30% of which are singletons, and about 33% rests with the top ten.

The origin of this receptor is a donor aged 50 or older with non-small cell lung cancer. The sample in question was PBMCs, obtained before or after stereotactic body radiation therapy (not recorded which). The chain recombines TRBV2 with TRBJ1-5, with D possibly matching TRBD1 (6 bases). The CDR3 spells CASSGQSNQPQHF. The CDR3 DNA is TGTGCCAGCAGCGGACAGAGCAATCAGCCCCAGCATTTT.